Presented here are 27 T cell receptor beta chains from one specimen sequenced in a study of glioma-infiltrating T cells after dendritic cell vaccination. Data came from immunoSEQ multiplex PCR; TCRdb stores just in-frame clones and leaves some out. The profile shows around 96,000 clones, 79% of them singletons. The input for sequencing was blood, taken before dendritic cell vaccination. The origin of the receptors is a human donor with glioblastoma.

The gene calls are TRBV9 and TRBJ2-3; 9 positions match TRBD2. The V and J ends lost 0 bases and 4 bases, in that order; junction bases with no gene match: 3. The CDR3 has 15 amino acids. CDR1 and CDR2 from the germline V gene are SGDLS and YYNGEE. The CDR3: CASSVGIAGADTQYF. The CDR3 DNA reads TGTGCCAGCAGCGTAGGTATAGCGGGAGCAGATACGCAGTATTTT.

This clone was observed a handful of times. This chain uses TRBV7-2 with TRBJ1-5; D call uncertain. Trimming pared 1 base from V and 2 bases from J, leaving 9 bases between. The CDR3 is 15 amino acids. From germline, CDR1 is SGHTA and CDR2 FQGNSA. The CDR3 reads CASSLGSLGNQPQHF. In DNA form, the CDR3 reads TGTGCCAGCAGCTTAGGTAGTCTCGGCAATCAGCCCCAGCATTTT.

V and J are TRBV10-1 and TRBJ1-1; tentative D call: TRBD1 (5 bases). Trimming stripped 3 bases from V and 6 bases from J, with 11 bases between. The CDR3 has 13 residues. Germline lookup yields CDR1 WNHNN and CDR2 SYGVQD (reference sequence). The CDR3 DNA follows: TGCGCCAGCAGTGAAGGGGTTACGGCTGAAGCTTTCTTT. Residues: CASSEGVTAEAFF.

The J gene is TRBJ2-6, the V gene TRBV4-1, with 9 positions matching TRBD1. Germline V gives CDR1 MGHRA, CDR2 YSYEKL. The CDR3 runs 18 residues. V gave up 2 bases and J gave up 0 bases; unmatched junction bases: 5. This chain's CDR3 is CASSQPPGQGSGANVLTF. Here the CDR3 DNA reads TGCGCCAGCAGCCAACCTCCGGGACAGGGCTCTGGGGCCAACGTCCTGACTTTC.

The chain joins TRBV7-6 to TRBJ2-1; TRBD2 might be the D (6 bases). From germline, CDR1 is SGHVS and CDR2 FNYEAQ. The CDR3 covers 16 residues. V lost 1 base, J lost 7 bases, and 17 bases lay in between. CDR3 bases: TGTGCCAGCAGCTTAGGGCAAACGGGACTCCAAAATGAGCAGTTCTTC. Its protein product is CASSLGQTGLQNEQFF.

This clone has a count of ten or more. The chain carries TRBV5-1 and TRBJ2-7; 7 bases match TRBD2. Germline V gives CDR1 SGHRS, CDR2 YFSETQ. The CDR3 consists of 14 residues. Trimming at V came to 4 bases and at J to 5 bases, leaving 9 bases not matched to a gene. CDR3 DNA: TGCGCCAGCAGCCCCTGGGAGGGTCTGGACGAGCAGTACTTC. Translated, it gives CASSPWEGLDEQYF. The whole variable domain, remainder taken from reference TRBV5-1 and TRBJ2-7, is KAGVTQTPRYLIKTRGQQVTLSCSPISGHRSVSWYQQTPGQGLQFLFEYFSETQRNKGNFPGRFSGRQFSNSRSEMNVSTLELGDSALYLCASSPWEGLDEQYFGPGTRLTVT.

The rearrangement uses TRBV7-2 and TRBJ1-1; D might be TRBD1 (5 bases). V shed 1 base and J shed 6 bases, with 12 bases lying between them. This CDR3 has 14 amino acids. Germline V gives CDR1 SGHTA, CDR2 FQGNSA. CDR3 bases: TGTGCCAGCAGCTTAGGGTCAGGGAGGGCTGAAGCTTTCTTT. Translation: CASSLGSGRAEAFF.

The chain recombines TRBV29-1 with TRBJ2-2, with 9 bases identical to TRBD2. V was clipped by 4 bases and J by 2 bases; unmatched bases: 2. The CDR3 length is 14 residues. Germline lookup yields CDR1 SQVTM and CDR2 ANQGSEA. The CDR3 loop is CSVVSGRNTGELFF. Written as DNA, the CDR3 is TGCAGCGTTGTTAGCGGGAGAAACACCGGGGAGCTGTTTTTT.

CDR3 coding DNA: TGCGCCAGCAGCTTATTCTCTAGCACAGATACGCAGTATTTT. Its translation: CASSLFSSTDTQYF. The chain recombines TRBV5-1 with TRBJ2-3; no reliable D call. The V end lost 2 bases, the J end lost 0 bases, and 7 bases lay between the germline ends. The CDR3 has 14 amino acids. Germline V gene sequence: CDR1 SGHRS, CDR2 YFSETQ. The full variable domain, with the rest looked up from reference TRBV5-1 and TRBJ2-3, is KAGVTQTPRYLIKTRGQQVTLSCSPISGHRSVSWYQQTPGQGLQFLFEYFSETQRNKGNFPGRFSGRQFSNSRSEMNVSTLELGDSALYLCASSLFSSTDTQYFGPGTRLTVL.

The chain has TRBV30 and TRBJ1-5; 8 nucleotides agree with TRBD1. The V and J ends lost 0 bases and 7 bases, in that order; junction bases with no gene match: 5. Germline CDR1 and CDR2: GTSNPN and SVGIG (reference sequence). The length of the CDR3 is 14 residues. CDR3 bases: TGTGCCTGGAGTGTACTGACAGGGGACCAGCCCCAGCATTTT. Residues: CAWSVLTGDQPQHF. Full variable domain (missing parts from reference TRBV30 and TRBJ1-5): SQTIHQWPATLVQPVGSPLSLECTVEGTSNPNLYWYRQAAGRGLQLLFYSVGIGQISSEVPQNLSASRPQDRQFILSSKKLLLSDSGFYLCAWSVLTGDQPQHFGDGTRLSIL.

The V gene is TRBV27, the J gene TRBJ1-1; perhaps TRBD1 as D (6 bases). Per germline, CDR1 MNHEY and CDR2 SMNVEV (reference sequence). The CDR3 runs to 15 residues. The V end lost 0 bases, the J end lost 1 base, and 9 bases lay between the germline ends. In nucleotides, the CDR3 is TGTGCCAGCAGTTTATCAACAGGGCGGAACACTGAAGCTTTCTTT. Protein: CASSLSTGRNTEAFF.

The chain carries TRBV5-1 and TRBJ2-5, with 12 nucleotides matching TRBD2. Trimming cost V 2 bases and J 4 bases; bases outside gene matches: 0. Germline CDR1 and CDR2: SGHRS and YFSETQ. This CDR3 has 14 residues. This CDR3 reads CASSLLAGGETQYF. The CDR3, as DNA: TGCGCCAGCAGCTTACTAGCGGGGGGAGAGACCCAGTACTTC.

V gene TRBV7-3 combines with J gene TRBJ1-1; the match to TRBD1 covers 11 bases. The CDR3 totals 15 residues. Germline assignment: CDR1 SGHTA and CDR2 FQGTGA. The J segment lost 4 bases and the V segment lost 4 bases, leaving 5 bases of the junction unmatched. In DNA form, the CDR3 reads TGTGCCAGCAGCTCTTGGGACAGGGGGATCACTGAAGCTTTCTTT. Protein sequence: CASSSWDRGITEAFF.

This clone has more than one count but fewer than ten. CDR3 in amino acids: CASSYNSQRNTEAFF. CDR3 bases: TGTGCCAGCAGTTACAACAGTCAAAGGAACACTGAAGCTTTCTTT. The V call is TRBV6-5, the J call TRBJ1-1; no clear D gene. The germline CDR1 and CDR2 sequences are MNHEY and SVGAGI. The CDR3 covers 15 residues. V was clipped by 2 bases and J by 1 base, with 11 bases between them.

The chain carries TRBV30 and TRBJ2-7; a possible D gene is TRBD1 (6 bases). V lost 0 bases and J lost 6, with 9 bases in between. Germline V gene sequence: CDR1 GTSNPN, CDR2 SVGIG (reference sequence). This CDR3 is built from 12 residues. The CDR3 region is CAWSVQGGEQYF. As DNA, the CDR3 is TGTGCCTGGAGTGTACAAGGGGGCGAGCAGTACTTC.

J is TRBJ2-7 and V is TRBV4-2; 8 nucleotides line up with TRBD2. In germline, CDR1 is LGHNA, CDR2 YNFKEQ. The V gene end was trimmed by 0 bases and the J gene end by 1 base; junction bases not matched to a gene: 8. The CDR3 totals 17 residues. The CDR3 DNA is TGTGCCAGCAGCCAAGATCCTAGCGGGCGCGTATCCTACGAGCAGTACTTC. Translated, it gives CASSQDPSGRVSYEQYF.

The chain couples TRBV27 to TRBJ1-1; D is unclear. V was clipped by 3 bases and J by 1 base, with 9 bases between them. This CDR3 is 14 amino acids long. Germline assignment: CDR1 MNHEY and CDR2 SMNVEV (reference sequence). CDR3 coding DNA: TGTGCCAGCAGTTTCGGCAGGTCGAACACTGAAGCTTTCTTT. As protein: CASSFGRSNTEAFF.

This clone came up a few times. In the same sample, other DNA sequences code for this CDR3. This rearrangement joins TRBV11-2 to TRBJ2-2, with D possibly being TRBD1 (5 bases). The CDR3 sequence is 13 residues long. The ends were cut back, 5 bases at V and 3 bases at J, with 7 bases in the middle. CDR1 is SGHAT and CDR2 is FQNNGV in the germline V gene. The CDR3 protein is CASSLTDTGELFF. CDR3 nucleotide sequence: TGTGCCAGCAGCCTGACAGACACCGGGGAGCTGTTTTTT.

The chain combines TRBV5-1 with TRBJ2-1, with 7 bases identical to TRBD2. Germline assignment: CDR1 SGHRS and CDR2 YFSETQ. CDR3 length: 15 residues. J gave up 4 bases and V 4 bases, and 8 bases lay outside the gene matches. CDR3 amino acids: CASSKLARSYNEQFF. CDR3 sequence (DNA): TGCGCCAGCAGCAAACTAGCGAGAAGTTACAATGAGCAGTTCTTC. Complete variable domain (other parts from reference TRBV5-1 and TRBJ2-1): KAGVTQTPRYLIKTRGQQVTLSCSPISGHRSVSWYQQTPGQGLQFLFEYFSETQRNKGNFPGRFSGRQFSNSRSEMNVSTLELGDSALYLCASSKLARSYNEQFFGPGTRLTVL.

In this sample, this clone turned up a few times. The V call is TRBV4-1, the J call TRBJ1-4; 9 positions agree with TRBD1. Germline CDR1 and CDR2: MGHRA and YSYEKL. Trimming cost V 0 bases and J 6 bases; bases outside gene matches: 5. This CDR3 is built from 16 residues. CDR3 sequence: CASSQDLGTGYEKLFF. CDR3 DNA: TGCGCCAGCAGCCAAGATCTCGGGACAGGGTATGAAAAACTGTTTTTT.

This clone was recorded a few times. The V call is TRBV27, the J call TRBJ2-1, with 7 positions matching TRBD1. Trimming cost V 5 bases and J 8 bases; bases outside gene matches: 15. CDR3 size: 16 residues. From germline, CDR1 is MNHEY and CDR2 SMNVEV (reference sequence). The CDR3, as DNA: TGTGCCAGCAGTCCGGAGACAGGGCTGGTTCGGGATGAGCAGTTCTTC. It is translated as CASSPETGLVRDEQFF.

This chain links TRBV28 with TRBJ1-5; D not certain. The CDR3 runs to 14 residues. V lost 7 bases to trimming and J lost 6 bases, with 16 bases between them. CDR1 is MDHEN, CDR2 SYDVKM, per germline. CDR3 sequence reads: CASIETLGGQPQHF. CDR3 bases: TGTGCCAGCATCGAGACGCTGGGAGGTCAGCCCCAGCATTTT.

The chain recombines TRBV10-2 with TRBJ1-1; perhaps TRBD1 as D (6 bases). The germline gives CDR1 WSHSY, CDR2 SAAADI. The CDR3 has 17 residues. The V and J ends lost 6 bases and 2 bases respectively, with 22 bases between them. CDR3: CASSERQVGVGNTEAFF. The CDR3, as DNA: TGCGCCAGCAGCGAAAGACAGGTTGGAGTAGGAAACACTGAAGCTTTCTTT.

The chain carries TRBV28 and TRBJ1-5; D unresolved. CDR3 length: 16 amino acids. V was pared by 7 bases and J by 2 bases, with 18 bases between. CDR1 is MDHEN and CDR2 is SYDVKM in the germline V gene. CDR3 region: CASTPRGLRRNQPQHF. CDR3 sequence (DNA): TGTGCCAGCACCCCCCGAGGGCTTCGGCGCAATCAGCCCCAGCATTTT.

This clone was detected once. This chain joins TRBV7-6 and TRBJ2-1; a weak D match, TRBD1 (5 bases). The CDR3 length is 14 residues. Germline CDR1 SGHVS, CDR2 FNYEAQ. V lost 2 bases and J lost 8, with 13 bases in between. Here the CDR3 DNA reads TGTGCCAGCAGCTTATTCCAGGGTCGAGATGAGCAGTTCTTC. Residues: CASSLFQGRDEQFF.

The chain carries TRBV7-3 and TRBJ2-5, with 7 bases lining up with TRBD2. J lost 5 bases, V lost 5 bases, and 11 bases had no gene match. This CDR3 region has 15 residues. Per the germline V gene, CDR1 is SGHTA and CDR2 is FQGTGA. The CDR3 loop reads CASSTSGAAWETQYF. CDR3 nucleotides: TGTGCCAGCAGCACGAGCGGGGCCGCCTGGGAGACCCAGTACTTC.

This clone was counted only a few times. The rearrangement joins TRBV18 to TRBJ2-7, with D possibly matching TRBD1 (6 bases). Trimming shortened V by 3 bases and J by 4 bases, and 10 bases separated the two germline ends. Germline V gene lookup returns CDR1 KGHSH and CDR2 LQKENI. The CDR3 is 13 amino acids. The CDR3 sequence is CASSPEQGYEQYF. The CDR3 DNA sequence: TGTGCCAGCTCACCCGAACAGGGTTACGAGCAGTACTTC.